This is a list of T cell receptor beta chains from one sample in a study of cytomegalovirus exposure and HLA in healthy donors. Assay: immunoSEQ multiplex PCR; the TCRdb copy retains only in-frame clones and omits some. The table lists approximately 150,000 clones, 70% to 85% of them singletons. What was sequenced was PBMCs. These receptors all stem from a woman aged 35 to 49 in good health and CMV-seronegative. The CDR3 runs from the conserved cysteine through the conserved F or W. Each record gives: V gene, J gene, D gene, clone size, CDR3 protein, CDR3 DNA. D genes are given only for firm matches. A row's size may be missing; if present it is once, few, many or a size class.

>TRBV29-1|TRBJ1-1|-|-
CSVCTAMNTEAFF
TGCAGCGTTTGTACAGCTATGAACACTGAAGCTTTCTTT
>TRBV9|TRBJ2-1|TRBD2|-
CASSGGGRANEQFF
TGTGCCAGCAGTGGGGGCGGGAGGGCGAATGAGCAGTTCTTC
>TRBV19|TRBJ1-6|-|once
CASTPGTGYNSPLHF
TGTGCCAGTACTCCCGGAACAGGCTATAATTCACCCCTCCACTTT
>TRBV6-5|TRBJ2-1|-|-
CASSSPGGSSYNEQFF
TGTGCCAGCAGTTCACCTGGGGGGAGCTCCTACAATGAGCAGTTCTTC
>TRBV30|TRBJ2-1|-|-
CAWSFEGDFESNNEQFF
TGTGCCTGGAGTTTCGAAGGGGATTTCGAGTCCAACAATGAGCAGTTCTTC
>TRBV27|TRBJ2-1|TRBD2|-
CASSRLAGYNEQFF
TGTGCCAGCAGTAGACTAGCGGGTTACAATGAGCAGTTCTTC
>TRBV27|TRBJ2-3|TRBD2|-
CASSLRREGPGRSTDTQYF
TGTGCCAGCAGTTTAAGGCGGGAGGGCCCCGGTCGGAGCACAGATACGCAGTATTTT
>TRBV28|TRBJ2-5|-|-
CASSGGTGTDQETQYF
TGTGCCAGCAGTGGGGGGACCGGGACAGACCAAGAGACCCAGTACTTC
>TRBV12-5|TRBJ1-1|-|-
CASGLPSTRGGVETEAFF
TGTGCTAGTGGTTTGCCGTCTACCAGGGGTGGAGTCGAAACTGAAGCTTTCTTT
>TRBV5-4|TRBJ2-3|TRBD2|-
CASSLRLAGANTQYF
TGTGCCAGCAGCTTAAGACTAGCGGGAGCAAATACGCAGTATTTT
>TRBV6-5|TRBJ1-1|-|-
CASSSRLFEAFF
TGTGCCAGCAGTTCCCGGTTATTTGAAGCTTTCTTT
>TRBV5-1|TRBJ1-1|-|few
CASSFNSQNTEAFF
TGCGCCAGCAGCTTTAACAGCCAGAACACTGAAGCTTTCTTT
>TRBV7-8|TRBJ1-5|TRBD1|-
CASSFDDRGRQPQHF
TGTGCCAGCAGCTTCGACGACAGGGGGCGACAGCCCCAGCATTTT
>TRBV11-2|TRBJ2-5|-|-
CASSLPRVEQTQYF
TGTGCCAGCAGCCTTCCCAGGGTCGAACAGACCCAGTACTTC
>TRBV11-2|TRBJ1-2|-|-
CASSFSAGGDTF
TGTGCCAGCAGCTTCTCAGCTGGAGGTGACACCTTC
>TRBV19|TRBJ1-2|-|-
CASSIAGYGYTF
TGTGCCAGTAGTATTGCCGGTTATGGCTACACCTTC
>TRBV7-2|TRBJ1-1|TRBD1|-
CASRRTGVIWSTEAFF
TGTGCCAGCAGGCGGACAGGGGTTATTTGGAGCACTGAAGCTTTCTTT
>TRBV10-3|TRBJ2-1|-|-
CAISELSSNEQFF
TGTGCCATCAGTGAGTTATCCAGCAATGAGCAGTTCTTC
>TRBV7-2|TRBJ1-5|-|-
CASSLGDRNQPQHF
TGTGCCAGCAGCTTAGGCGACAGAAATCAGCCCCAGCATTTT
>TRBV5-6|TRBJ2-1|TRBD2|few
CASSSNSRGYNEQFF
TGTGCCAGCAGCTCTAATTCGCGGGGGTACAATGAGCAGTTCTTC
>TRBV20-1|TRBJ2-7|-|-
CSARARGEQYF
TGCAGTGCTAGAGCACGGGGCGAGCAGTACTTC
>TRBV4-2|TRBJ2-1|-|-
CASSPQGYNEQFF
TGTGCCAGCAGCCCGCAGGGTTACAATGAGCAGTTCTTC
>TRBV5-1|TRBJ2-1|-|-
CASKVGGHEQFF
TGCGCCAGCAAGGTGGGGGGGCATGAGCAGTTCTTC
>TRBV19|TRBJ2-7|-|-
CASSVPPSDEQYF
TGTGCCAGTAGTGTTCCTCCTTCGGACGAGCAGTACTTC
>TRBV27|TRBJ1-2|TRBD1|-
CASSPGTGGGYGYTF
TGTGCCAGCAGTCCCGGGACAGGGGGCGGATATGGCTACACCTTC
>TRBV27|TRBJ2-7|TRBD2|-
CASSPGLAVSYEQYF
TGTGCCAGCAGTCCGGGACTAGCGGTCTCCTACGAGCAGTACTTC
>TRBV5-1|TRBJ2-2|TRBD1|-
CASSRDRGTGELFF
TGCGCCAGCAGCCGGGACAGGGGCACCGGGGAGCTGTTTTTT
>TRBV30|TRBJ1-6|-|-
CAWSVQGYSPLHF
TGTGCCTGGAGTGTACAGGGTTACTCACCCCTCCACTTT
>TRBV9|TRBJ1-1|-|-
CASSVGLGNTEAFF
TGTGCCAGCAGCGTGGGACTGGGGAACACTGAAGCTTTCTTT
>TRBV9|TRBJ2-7|TRBD2|-
CASSPRSSGVSYEQYF
TGTGCCAGCAGCCCCCGGTCTAGCGGGGTGTCCTACGAGCAGTACTTC
>TRBV18|TRBJ2-7|-|once
CASSPGGAFYEQYF
TGTGCCAGCTCACCAGGGGGCGCATTCTACGAGCAGTACTTC
>TRBV13|TRBJ1-2|-|-
CASEAERRGRYGYTF
TGTGCCAGCGAAGCTGAGAGGAGGGGCCGGTATGGCTACACCTTC
>TRBV5-3|TRBJ1-2|TRBD1|-
CARSVDRGLDGYTF
TGTGCCAGAAGCGTGGACAGGGGGCTAGATGGCTACACCTTC
>TRBV27|TRBJ2-1|-|once
CASSQRGGRLFF
TGTGCCAGCAGTCAAAGGGGAGGTAGGCTGTTCTTC
>TRBV5-1|TRBJ2-7|-|-
CASSLMGGGYEQYF
TGCGCCAGCAGCCTGATGGGGGGAGGATACGAGCAGTACTTC
>TRBV18|TRBJ1-1|-|-
CASSPTPVTEAFF
TGTGCCAGCTCACCGACACCGGTCACTGAAGCTTTCTTT
>TRBV5-6|TRBJ2-7|-|-
CASSLNGEQYF
TGTGCCAGCAGCTTGAACGGCGAGCAGTACTTC
>TRBV27|TRBJ1-1|-|once
CASSQVGPSGGRAAFF
TGTGCCAGCAGTCAGGTAGGGCCCAGCGGGGGTCGTGCAGCTTTCTTT
>TRBV7-3|TRBJ2-3|TRBD1|-
CASSSGGQGARDTQYF
TGTGCCAGCAGCTCAGGGGGACAGGGGGCCAGGGATACGCAGTATTTT
>TRBV7-9|TRBJ1-4|TRBD1|few
CASSPARTGGDEKLFF
TGTGCCAGCAGCCCGGCCCGGACAGGGGGGGATGAAAAACTGTTTTTT